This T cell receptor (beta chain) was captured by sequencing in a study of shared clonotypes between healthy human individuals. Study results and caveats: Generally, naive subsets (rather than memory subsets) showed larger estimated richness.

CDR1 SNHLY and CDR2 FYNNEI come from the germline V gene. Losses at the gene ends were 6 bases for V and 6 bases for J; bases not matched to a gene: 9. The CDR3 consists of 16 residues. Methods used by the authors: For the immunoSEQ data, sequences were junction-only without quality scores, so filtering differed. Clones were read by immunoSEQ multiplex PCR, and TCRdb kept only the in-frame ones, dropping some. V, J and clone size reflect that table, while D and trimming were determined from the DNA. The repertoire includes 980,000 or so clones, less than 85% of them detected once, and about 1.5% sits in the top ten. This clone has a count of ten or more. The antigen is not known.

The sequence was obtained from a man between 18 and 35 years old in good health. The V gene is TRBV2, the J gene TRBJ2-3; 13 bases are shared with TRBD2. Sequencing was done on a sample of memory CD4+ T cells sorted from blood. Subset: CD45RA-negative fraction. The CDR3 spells CASRARLAGGDDTQYF. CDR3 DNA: TGTGCCAGCAGGGCCAGACTAGCGGGAGGTGACGATACGCAGTATTTT. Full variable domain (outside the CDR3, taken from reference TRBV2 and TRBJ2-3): EPEVTQTPSHQVTQMGQEVILRCVPISNHLYFYWYRQILGQKVEFLVSFYNNEISEKSEIFDDQFSVERPDGSNFTLKIRSTKLEDSAMYFCASRARLAGGDDTQYFGPGTRLTVL.